These T cell receptor beta chains were read from a single sample in a study of blood T cell repertoires in COVID-19. Method: immunoSEQ multiplex PCR; TCRdb's copy keeps in-frame clones and lacks some. Of roughly 24,000 clones in the sample, more than 80% were seen once. The sequenced sample consisted of peripheral blood. The receptors stem from a human donor in a cohort sampled during active COVID-19. Each CDR3 is given with its conserved first and last residue. D genes are given only for firm matches. The size field is filled for only some rows; it gives once, few, many or a size class.

>TRBJ1-1|few|14|TRBV19|NA
TGTGCCAGTAAGGGAAGGGGATCGAACACTGAAGCTTTCTTT
CASKGRGSNTEAFF
>TRBJ1-5|NA|15|TRBV4-3|NA
TGCGCCAGCAGCCAGTATGCGGGAGGAGGGCAGCCCCAGCATTTT
CASSQYAGGGQPQHF
>TRBJ2-3|NA|14|TRBV7-9|TRBD1
TGTGCCAGCAGCGTTAACAGGGGAGCGGATACGCAGTATTTT
CASSVNRGADTQYF
>TRBJ2-3|NA|14|TRBV5-1|NA
TGCGCCAGCAGCGGGGGCCTTAGCACAGATACGCAGTATTTT
CASSGGLSTDTQYF
>TRBJ2-5|NA|16|TRBV28|TRBD2
TGTGCCAGCAGTTTAGGGCCTAGCGGGAGCGCAGGGACCCAGTACTTC
CASSLGPSGSAGTQYF
>TRBJ1-5|NA|12|TRBV28|NA
TGTGCCAGCACCGTCGGGGGTCAGCCCCAGCATTTT
CASTVGGQPQHF
>TRBJ1-2|NA|15|TRBV24-1|NA
TGTGCCACCAGTGACAAAATCGACAGACGCTATGGCTACACCTTC
CATSDKIDRRYGYTF
>TRBJ2-5|NA|17|TRBV5-1|TRBD2
TGCGCCAGCAGCTCACTAGCGGGAGGCAGGGGGCAAGAGACCCAGTACTTC
CASSSLAGGRGQETQYF
>TRBJ2-3|NA|16|TRBV5-4|TRBD1
TGTGCCAGCAGCCCTTCAAGGACAGGTAACACAGATACGCAGTATTTT
CASSPSRTGNTDTQYF
>TRBJ1-1|NA|13|TRBV9|TRBD1
TGTGCCAGCAGCGTTCAGGGGGGAACTGAAGCTTTCTTT
CASSVQGGTEAFF
>TRBJ2-7|NA|15|TRBV5-4|NA
TGTGCCTCCTACGGCGGGTCTCATAGGCCCCACGAGCAGTACTTC
CASYGGSHRPHEQYF
>TRBJ2-1|once|16|TRBV11-2|NA
TGTGCCAGCAGCCCTCGCGGGAAGTTCAGGTACAATGAGCAGTTCTTC
CASSPRGKFRYNEQFF
>TRBJ1-6|NA|15|TRBV5-1|NA
TGCGCCAGCAGCTTGAGGTATGCAGGGGATTCACCCCTCCACTTT
CASSLRYAGDSPLHF
>TRBJ2-1|NA|13|TRBV9|NA
TGTGCCAGCAGTGGGCTAGCCGTCAATGAGCAGTTCTTC
CASSGLAVNEQFF
>TRBJ2-1|NA|14|TRBV11-2|NA
TGTGCCAGCAGCTTAGATTCCCCACGACAGCAGCAGTTCTTC
CASSLDSPRQQQFF
>TRBJ2-7|once|16|TRBV4-3|TRBD1
TGCGCCAGCAGCCGGGAAACCGGGACAGGCCCCTACGAGCAGTACTTC
CASSRETGTGPYEQYF
>TRBJ2-3|NA|13|TRBV7-7|TRBD1
TGTGCCAGCAGCTCGGGACAGACAGATACGCAGTATTTT
CASSSGQTDTQYF
>TRBJ2-5|NA|15|TRBV19|TRBD2
TGTGCCAGTAGTTCTAGCGGGAGTAGACAAGAGACCCAGTACTTC
CASSSSGSRQETQYF
>TRBJ1-4|NA|16|TRBV6-5|NA
TGTGCCAGCAGTTACTCGACGACAGTCGTGGCGGAAAAACTGTTTTTT
CASSYSTTVVAEKLFF
>TRBJ2-1|NA|15|TRBV5-1|NA
TGCGCCAGCAGCTTGGGCAGGGATGGCTACAATGAGCAGTTCTTC
CASSLGRDGYNEQFF
>TRBJ1-2|NA|15|TRBV29-1|TRBD1
TGCAGCGTTGAAGAGTTAGGGGGCTCTAACTATGGCTACACCTTC
CSVEELGGSNYGYTF
>TRBJ2-5|NA|11|TRBV12-3/TRBV12-4|NA
TGTGCCAGCAGTTCGCAAGAGACCCAGTACTTC
CASSSQETQYF
>TRBJ2-5|once|12|TRBV29-1|TRBD1
TGCAGCGTTACCGACAGGGGGGAGACCCAGTACTTC
CSVTDRGETQYF
>TRBJ1-3|NA|15|TRBV7-8|TRBD1
TGTGCCAGCAGCACTAAACAGGGGGCTGGAAACACCATATATTTT
CASSTKQGAGNTIYF
>TRBJ1-2|NA|15|TRBV27|TRBD1
TGTGCCAGCAGTCTAGGGACAGGACGAAACTATGGCTACACCTTC
CASSLGTGRNYGYTF
>TRBJ1-1|NA|12|TRBV10-3|NA
TGTGCCATCAGGAAATTCAGGTCTGAAGCTTTCTTT
CAIRKFRSEAFF
>TRBJ1-1|NA|13|TRBV11-3|NA
TGTGCCAGCAGCTTAGGGGCAAGGAATGAAGCTTTCTTT
CASSLGARNEAFF
>TRBJ1-1|NA|11|TRBV11-2|NA
TGTGCCAGCAGCAATCGGTATGAAGCTTTCTTT
CASSNRYEAFF
>TRBJ2-2|few|16|TRBV5-5|TRBD1
TGTGCCAGCAGCCTGATGACAGGGGGACTTACCGGGGAGCTGTTTTTT
CASSLMTGGLTGELFF
>TRBJ2-4|NA|11|TRBV22-1|NA
TGTCCTGGGAGCGTGCGGGACATTCAGTACTTC
CPGSVRDIQYF
>TRBJ2-7|NA|16|TRBV19|NA
TGTGCCAGTAGTACCCCTGAGGGGGTACCCTCCTACGAGCAGTACTTC
CASSTPEGVPSYEQYF
>TRBJ2-1|medium-sized|15|TRBV7-2|TRBD2
TGTGCCAGCAGCGCTACTAGCGGGAGTTCAGATGAGCAGTTCTTC
CASSATSGSSDEQFF
>TRBJ2-7|few|13|TRBV7-8|NA
TGTGCCAGCAGCTTACCCCCCACCTACGAGCAGTACTTC
CASSLPPTYEQYF
>TRBJ2-7|NA|12|TRBV30|NA
TGTGCCTGGAGCATAGGGGGCTACGAGCAGTACTTC
CAWSIGGYEQYF
>TRBJ1-2|once|13|TRBV2|NA
TGTGCCAGCGGGCAGCAACCTAACTATGGCTACACCTTC
CASGQQPNYGYTF
>TRBJ1-2|NA|11|TRBV30|NA
TGTGCCTGGACCCTTCACGGTGGCTACACCTTC
CAWTLHGGYTF
>TRBJ1-5|NA|15|TRBV28|TRBD1
TGTGCCAGCAGTTTCTCAGACAGGGTGCATCAGCCCCAGCATTTT
CASSFSDRVHQPQHF
>TRBJ1-1|once|14|TRBV5-5|NA
TGTGCCAGCAGCTTGTCGGGGGGCAATACTGAAGCTTTCTTT
CASSLSGGNTEAFF
>TRBJ1-2|NA|14|TRBV28|NA
TGTGCCAGCAGTTTACAATATACGCGGTATGGCTACACCTTC
CASSLQYTRYGYTF
>TRBJ2-7|once|13|TRBV9|NA
TGTGCCAGCAGCGTCTCCGGCTCCTACGAGCAGTACTTC
CASSVSGSYEQYF
>TRBJ1-3|few|15|TRBV7-9|TRBD1
TGTGCCAGCAGCCCGGGACAGAGCTCTGGAAACACCATATATTTT
CASSPGQSSGNTIYF
>TRBJ1-4|NA|16|TRBV10-3|NA
TGTGCCATCAGTGCGGAAGGGGGGGCAGGGTCTGAAAAACTGTTTTTT
CAISAEGGAGSEKLFF
>TRBJ2-1|NA|15|TRBV9|TRBD1
TGTGCCAGCAGCGCGACAGGGGCAGCCTACAATGAGCAGTTCTTC
CASSATGAAYNEQFF
>TRBJ1-1|NA|13|TRBV29-1|NA
TGCAGCGTTGAGGGAGGGGGGGGAACTGAAGCTTTCTTT
CSVEGGGGTEAFF
>TRBJ2-1|NA|20|TRBV5-1|TRBD1
TGCGCCAGCAGCATGGGACAGGGGGCCATACTATACTCTTCCTACAATGAGCAGTTCTTC
CASSMGQGAILYSSYNEQFF
>TRBJ2-1|NA|16|TRBV5-4|TRBD1
TGTGCCAGCAGCTTAGGGTCTGGGAACAGGGGGAATGAGCAGTTCTTC
CASSLGSGNRGNEQFF
>TRBJ1-1|NA|14|TRBV19|NA
TGTGCCAGTAGGCCACAGAACATGAACACTGAAGCTTTCTTT
CASRPQNMNTEAFF
>TRBJ2-7|NA|16|TRBV4-1|TRBD2
TGCGCCAGCAGCCAGCTAGCGGGAATCCGGTCCTACGAGCAGTACTTC
CASSQLAGIRSYEQYF
>TRBJ2-1|NA|14|TRBV11-3|NA
TGTGCCAGCAGCTTAGAGAGGCTAGACAATGAGCAGTTCTTC
CASSLERLDNEQFF
>TRBJ1-2|NA|16|TRBV5-1|TRBD1
TGCGCCAGCAGCTTGGCTCAGGGGGATTGGGCTACTGGCTACACCTTC
CASSLAQGDWATGYTF
>TRBJ2-1|NA|14|TRBV4-1|TRBD1
TGCGCCAGCAGCTCCCGGACAGGGGAAAATGAGCAGTTCTTC
CASSSRTGENEQFF
>TRBJ1-2|NA|13|TRBV6-1|NA
TGTGCCAGCAGTGAAGCAGGGGATTTCGGCTACACCTTC
CASSEAGDFGYTF
>TRBJ2-3|once|16|TRBV5-4|NA
TGTGCCAGCAGGATTGCGGGACGGGACGTGACAGATACGCAGTATTTT
CASRIAGRDVTDTQYF
>TRBJ1-6|NA|14|TRBV6-5|TRBD1
TGTGCCAGCAGGGCAGACAGGGGCCTTTCACCCCTCCACTTT
CASRADRGLSPLHF